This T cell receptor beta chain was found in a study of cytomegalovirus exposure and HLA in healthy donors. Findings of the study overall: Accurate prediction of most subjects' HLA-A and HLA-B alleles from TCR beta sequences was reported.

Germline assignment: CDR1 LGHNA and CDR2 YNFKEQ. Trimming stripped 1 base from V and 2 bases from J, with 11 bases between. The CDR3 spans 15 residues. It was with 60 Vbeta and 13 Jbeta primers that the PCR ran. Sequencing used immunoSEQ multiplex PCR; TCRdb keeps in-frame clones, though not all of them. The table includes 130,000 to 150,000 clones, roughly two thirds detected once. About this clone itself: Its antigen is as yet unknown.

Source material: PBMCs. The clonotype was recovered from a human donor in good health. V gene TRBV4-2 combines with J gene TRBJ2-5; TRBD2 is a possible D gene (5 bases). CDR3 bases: TGTGCCAGCAGCCAAGTCGAGGGTATGCAAGAGACCCAGTACTTC. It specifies CASSQVEGMQETQYF.